This T cell receptor beta chain was found in a study of cytomegalovirus exposure and HLA in healthy donors. Study-level background: In an earlier analysis, 90 million to 130 million unique TCR beta sequences were found from approximately 170 million T cells.

With respect to this clone: Its antigen is currently unknown.

CDR1 is MNHEY and CDR2 is SMNVEV in the germline V gene (reference sequence). V shed 6 bases and J 4 bases; nucleotides not matched to a gene: 2. The CDR3 is 13 residues long. With 60 Vbeta and 13 Jbeta primers, the PCR was carried out. TCRdb's copy holds only in-frame clones and misses some; the assay was immunoSEQ multiplex PCR. Of roughly 180,000 clones in the sample, 76% were seen once. Whole-study results and caveats: In all likelihood, a cluster of highly shared sequence variants was a sequencing artifact. Later findings reportedly placed an Asian-associated ancestry cluster below the approximately 670-donor mean for N-insertions.

The source material was PBMCs. The chain has TRBV27 and TRBJ1-2, with 10 bases lining up with TRBD1. This TCR derives from a woman between 25 and 40 years old in good health and CMV-seropositive. CDR3 coding DNA: TGTGCCAGCAGGGGACAGGGGATCTATGGCTACACCTTC. Amino acid sequence: CASRGQGIYGYTF.